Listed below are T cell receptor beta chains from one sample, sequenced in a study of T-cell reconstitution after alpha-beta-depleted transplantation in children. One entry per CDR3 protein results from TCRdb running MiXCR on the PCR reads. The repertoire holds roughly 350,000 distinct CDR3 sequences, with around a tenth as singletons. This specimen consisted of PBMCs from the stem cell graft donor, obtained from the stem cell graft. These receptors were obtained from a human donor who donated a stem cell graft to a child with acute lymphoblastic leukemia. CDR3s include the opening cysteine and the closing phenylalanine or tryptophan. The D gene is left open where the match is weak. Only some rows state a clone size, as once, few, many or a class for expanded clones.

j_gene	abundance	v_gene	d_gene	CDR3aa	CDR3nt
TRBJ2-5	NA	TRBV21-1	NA	CASSNLGLQETQYF	TGTGCCAGCAGCAACCTCGGACTACAAGAGACCCAGTACTTC
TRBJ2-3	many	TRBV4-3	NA	CASSHGSTDTQYF	TGCGCCAGCAGCCATGGTAGCACAGATACGCAGTATTTT
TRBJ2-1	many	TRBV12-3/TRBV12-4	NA	CASTPDSSYNEQFF	TGTGCCAGCACCCCGGACTCCTCCTACAATGAGCAGTTCTTC
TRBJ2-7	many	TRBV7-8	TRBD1	CASSVQGIAEQYF	TGTGCCAGCAGCGTACAGGGGATCGCCGAGCAGTACTTC
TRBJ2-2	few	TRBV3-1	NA	CASSPRRGPARGELFF	TGTGCCAGCAGCCCACGAAGGGGCCCGGCCAGAGGGGAGCTGTTTTTT
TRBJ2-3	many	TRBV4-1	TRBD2	CASSQVAGGTDTQYF	TGCGCCAGCAGCCAAGTGGCGGGAGGGACAGATACGCAGTATTTT
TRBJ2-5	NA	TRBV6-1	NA	CASRRSQETQYF	TGTGCCAGCAGAAGGAGCCAAGAGACCCAGTACTTC
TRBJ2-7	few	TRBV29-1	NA	CSVVGSVGYEQYF	TGCAGCGTTGTAGGTTCGGTCGGCTACGAGCAGTACTTC
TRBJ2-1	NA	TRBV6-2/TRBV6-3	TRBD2	CASSYGLAGGLSSYNEQFF	TGTGCCAGCAGTTACGGACTAGCGGGAGGCCTCAGCTCCTACAATGAGCAGTTCTTC
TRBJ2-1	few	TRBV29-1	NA	CSVDTNEQFF	TGCAGCGTTGATACCAATGAGCAGTTCTTC
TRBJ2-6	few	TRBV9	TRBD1	CASSAGTGGAGANVLTF	TGTGCCAGCAGCGCGGGGACAGGGGGCGCTGGGGCCAACGTCCTGACTTTC
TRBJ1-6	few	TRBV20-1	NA	CSARAAGAYNSPLHF	TGCAGTGCTAGAGCCGCCGGGGCTTATAATTCACCCCTCCACTTT
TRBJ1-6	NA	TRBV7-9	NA	CASSPDGSRDSPLHF	TGTGCCAGCAGCCCCGACGGTAGCAGGGATTCACCCCTCCACTTT
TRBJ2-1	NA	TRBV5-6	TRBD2	CASSSEGLAGAEQFF	TGTGCCAGCAGCTCCGAGGGACTAGCGGGAGCCGAGCAGTTCTTC
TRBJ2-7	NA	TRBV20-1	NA	CSAWAGASYEQYF	TGCAGTGCCTGGGCAGGGGCCTCCTACGAGCAGTACTTC
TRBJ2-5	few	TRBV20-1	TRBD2	CSLLPGGETQYF	TGCAGTTTACTACCGGGAGGAGAGACCCAGTACTTC
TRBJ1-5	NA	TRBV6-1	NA	CASSLPGRILSNQPQHF	TGTGCCAGCAGCCTTCCGGGACGGATCCTTAGCAATCAGCCCCAGCATTTT
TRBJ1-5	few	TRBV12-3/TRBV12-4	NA	CASNKQFTGEGNQPQHF	TGTGCCAGCAACAAACAGTTTACCGGGGAAGGTAATCAGCCCCAGCATTTT
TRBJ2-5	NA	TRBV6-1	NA	CASSRLTNRDFQETQYF	TGTGCCAGCAGTAGGCTCACGAACAGGGACTTCCAAGAGACCCAGTACTTC
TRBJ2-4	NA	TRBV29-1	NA	CSVEAFGVAKNIQYF	TGCAGCGTTGAAGCTTTTGGGGTAGCCAAAAACATTCAGTACTTC
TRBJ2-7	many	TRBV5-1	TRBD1	CASSFRQGSYEQYF	TGCGCCAGCAGCTTCAGACAGGGAAGCTACGAGCAGTACTTC
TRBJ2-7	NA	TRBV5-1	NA	CASSLRLNYEQYF	TGCGCCAGCAGCTTGCGGCTGAACTACGAGCAGTACTTC
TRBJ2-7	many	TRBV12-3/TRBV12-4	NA	CASSGDGSYEQYF	TGTGCCAGCAGTGGGGACGGATCCTACGAGCAGTACTTC
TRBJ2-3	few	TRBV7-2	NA	CASSLAEWVITSTDTQYF	TGTGCCAGCAGCTTAGCTGAATGGGTCATCACTAGCACAGATACGCAGTATTTT
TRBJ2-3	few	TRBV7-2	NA	CASSFLGGGSTDTQYF	TGTGCCAGCAGCTTCTTAGGGGGGGGCAGCACAGATACGCAGTATTTT
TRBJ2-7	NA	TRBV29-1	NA	CSVEGAEEWGPYEQYF	TGCAGCGTTGAAGGGGCTGAGGAGTGGGGGCCCTACGAGCAGTACTTC
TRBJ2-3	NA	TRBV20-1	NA	CSARDSDTDTQYF	TGCAGTGCGCGGGACTCCGACACAGATACGCAGTATTTT
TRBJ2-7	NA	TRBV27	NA	CASSSTLAFSYEQYF	TGTGCCAGCAGTTCTACCCTAGCGTTCTCCTACGAGCAGTACTTC
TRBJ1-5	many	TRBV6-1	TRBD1	CASSERGQRDQPQHF	TGTGCCAGCAGTGAGAGGGGACAGAGGGATCAGCCCCAGCATTTT
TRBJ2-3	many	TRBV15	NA	CATSRRDKKGTDTQYF	TGTGCCACCAGCAGAAGAGATAAAAAGGGCACAGATACGCAGTATTTT
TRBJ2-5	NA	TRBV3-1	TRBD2	CASTPRTSGRGEETQYF	TGTGCCTCCACCCCCCGGACTAGCGGGAGAGGGGAAGAGACCCAGTACTTC
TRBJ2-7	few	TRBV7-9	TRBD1	CASSLAPGQGTTEQYF	TGTGCCAGCAGCTTAGCGCCGGGACAGGGGACAACAGAGCAGTACTTC
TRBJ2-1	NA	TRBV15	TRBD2	CATSRDGGLAGAEQFF	TGTGCCACCAGCAGAGACGGGGGACTAGCGGGAGCCGAGCAGTTCTTC
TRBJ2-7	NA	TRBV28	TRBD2	CASSWGPGLVHEQYF	TGTGCCAGCAGTTGGGGTCCGGGACTAGTACACGAGCAGTACTTC
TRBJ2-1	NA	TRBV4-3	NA	CASSQDRGRNSYNEQFF	TGCGCCAGCAGCCAAGATAGGGGCCGAAACTCCTACAATGAGCAGTTCTTC
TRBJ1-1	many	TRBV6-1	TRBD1	CASRLQGAHTEAFF	TGTGCCAGCAGACTACAGGGGGCTCACACTGAAGCTTTCTTT
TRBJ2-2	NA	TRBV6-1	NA	CASRRIQGRTGELFF	TGTGCCAGCAGACGAATACAGGGAAGGACCGGGGAGCTGTTTTTT
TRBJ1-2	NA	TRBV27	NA	CASSFLGTRGTNYGYTF	TGTGCCAGCAGTTTCCTCGGGACACGGGGCACTAACTATGGCTACACCTTC
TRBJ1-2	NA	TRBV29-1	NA	CSVERGEGYGYTF	TGCAGCGTTGAAAGGGGGGAGGGCTATGGCTACACCTTC
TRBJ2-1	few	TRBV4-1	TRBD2	CASSQDVGLAYNEQFF	TGCGCCAGCAGCCAAGATGTAGGACTAGCTTACAATGAGCAGTTCTTC
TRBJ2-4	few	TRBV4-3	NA	CASSQDPRLGNIQYF	TGCGCCAGCAGCCAAGACCCCAGACTCGGGAACATTCAGTACTTC
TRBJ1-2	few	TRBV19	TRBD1	CATRGQGYYTF	TGTGCCACGCGAGGACAGGGCTACTACACCTTC
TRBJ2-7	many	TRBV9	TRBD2	CASSVSGRAYEQYF	TGTGCCAGCAGCGTGAGCGGGAGGGCCTACGAGCAGTACTTC
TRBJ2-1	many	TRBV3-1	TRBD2	CASTTLAGNEQFF	TGTGCCAGCACCACGCTAGCGGGCAATGAGCAGTTCTTC
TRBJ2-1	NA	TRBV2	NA	CASSEEAGYGEQFF	TGTGCCAGCAGTGAAGAGGCAGGTTATGGTGAGCAGTTCTTC
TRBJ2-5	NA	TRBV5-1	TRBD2	CASSPRPPGLAGPRLQETQYF	TGCGCCAGCAGCCCCAGGCCTCCGGGACTAGCGGGCCCCCGACTACAAGAGACCCAGTACTTC
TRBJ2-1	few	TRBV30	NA	CAWSPRSWDSRWRNEQFF	TGTGCCTGGAGTCCGCGGAGTTGGGACTCCCGTTGGCGCAATGAGCAGTTCTTC
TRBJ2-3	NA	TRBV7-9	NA	CASSPGGRGLSTDTQYF	TGTGCCAGCAGCCCTGGTGGACGGGGTTTAAGCACAGATACGCAGTATTTT
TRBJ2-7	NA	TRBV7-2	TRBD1	CASSSRTGDSYEQYF	TGTGCCAGCAGCTCCCGGACAGGCGACTCCTACGAGCAGTACTTC
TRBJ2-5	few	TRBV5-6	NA	CASSARRGHQETQYF	TGTGCCAGCAGCGCCCGCCGGGGCCACCAAGAGACCCAGTACTTC
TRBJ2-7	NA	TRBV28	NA	CASSWGSYEQYF	TGTGCCAGCAGTTGGGGTTCCTACGAGCAGTACTTC
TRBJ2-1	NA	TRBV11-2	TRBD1	CASSLYRTGSDEQFF	TGTGCCAGCAGCTTATATCGGACAGGGAGTGACGAGCAGTTCTTC
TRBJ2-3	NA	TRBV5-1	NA	CASSLGLLPGDTQYF	TGCGCCAGCAGCTTGGGACTCCTTCCGGGCGATACGCAGTATTTT
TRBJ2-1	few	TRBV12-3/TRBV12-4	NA	CASSPLSGSRGNEQFF	TGTGCCAGCAGTCCCTTAAGCGGCTCACGGGGCAATGAGCAGTTCTTC
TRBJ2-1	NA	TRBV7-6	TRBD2	CASSLGLAGGGNEQFF	TGTGCCAGCAGCTTAGGCCTAGCGGGAGGGGGCAATGAGCAGTTCTTC
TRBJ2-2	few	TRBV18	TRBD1	CASSPTGTGVTGELFF	TGTGCCAGCTCACCAACCGGGACAGGGGTTACCGGGGAGCTGTTTTTT
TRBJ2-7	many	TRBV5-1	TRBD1	CASRGQADLYEQYF	TGCGCCAGCCGGGGACAGGCGGACCTCTACGAGCAGTACTTC
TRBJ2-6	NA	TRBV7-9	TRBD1	CASSYGQGRSGANVLTF	TGTGCCAGCAGCTACGGACAGGGGCGCTCTGGGGCCAACGTCCTGACTTTC
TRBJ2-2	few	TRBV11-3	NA	CASSLDAGTGELFF	TGTGCCAGCAGCCTAGACGCGGGGACCGGGGAGCTGTTTTTT
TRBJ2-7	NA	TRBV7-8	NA	CASSLADRRSYEQYF	TGTGCCAGCAGCTTAGCGGACAGACGGTCCTACGAGCAGTACTTC